This TCR beta chain originates from a study of control samples from healthy donors and cancer patients. Profiling relied on immunoSEQ multiplex PCR, and the TCRdb table lists in-frame clones only, not all of them. This sample yields some 140,000 clones, of which about 93% are seen a single time; 14% belongs to the top ten. The sample consisted of PBMCs. This TCR derives from a man between 60 and 75 years old with colorectal cancer.

The DNA of the CDR3 is TGTGCCACCAGCAGAGTGGGGTCTAGGGAAAAACTGTTTTTT. Translated, it gives CATSRVGSREKLFF. This rearrangement joins TRBV15 to TRBJ1-4; D remains ambiguous. V shed 1 base and J shed 8 bases, with 11 bases lying between them. Per germline, CDR1 LNHNV and CDR2 YYDKDF (reference sequence). There are 14 residues in the CDR3.